The clone carrying this T cell receptor (beta chain) was detected once. Antigen unknown. Germline V gives CDR1 SEHNR, CDR2 FQNEAQ (reference sequence). Trimming removed 1 base at V and 3 bases at J, with 16 bases between. The CDR3 runs to 17 residues. Unique molecular identifiers featured in how the TCRbeta library was prepared. TCRdb redid the calling of the PCR reads with MiXCR, one entry per CDR3 protein. The sample contains about 350,000 distinct CDR3 sequences, around 15% of which appear only once. These data are taken from a study of T-cell reconstitution after alpha-beta-depleted transplantation in children. Study findings and constraints: Alpha-beta T cells present about two months after transplant were reported to originate from several hundred expanded graft clones.

This receptor was obtained from a male patient between 2 and 10 years old who had a stem cell transplant for acute lymphoblastic leukemia, so the T cells may come from the graft donor. This chain links TRBV7-9 with TRBJ2-1, with D hard to call. Sequences were derived from PBMCs, mostly from graft donor cells, sampled 360 days after TCRalphabeta/CD19-depleted stem cell transplant. The CDR3 region is CASSLVRRLYLYNEQFF. As DNA, the CDR3 is TGTGCCAGCAGCTTAGTCCGACGGCTCTATCTCTACAATGAGCAGTTCTTC.